The 19 T cell receptor beta chains reported below all come from one sample, sequenced in a study of CXCR3-negative and CXCR3-positive naive CD8 T cells. The authors prepared UMI-labeled TRB cDNA libraries by 5' RACE. TCRdb re-called the 5' RACE reads; one entry per CDR3 protein, DNA not given. This table holds about 130,000 distinct CDR3 sequences. Sequencing used naive CXCR3- CD8+ T cells from blood. The subset: CD45RO-CCR7+CD27+CD95- naive CD8+ T cells lacking CXCR3 (TNR3-). The origin of the receptors is a human donor in good health. Some clones in this sample may be carry-over from other donors' samples.

The chain employs TRBV12-5 and TRBJ2-1. The CDR3 spans 17 residues. Germline CDR1 and CDR2: LGHNT and FRNRAP. CDR3 residues: CASGLVHLTTSYNEQFF.

J is TRBJ2-7 and V is TRBV15; TCRdb picks TRBD2, but there is no DNA to check that call. This CDR3 comprises 18 residues. CDR1 and CDR2 (germline): LNHNV, YYDKDF (reference sequence). This chain's CDR3 is CATSKGLAGTPWPYEQYF.

This chain uses TRBV5-1 with TRBJ2-3; TCRdb proposes TRBD2, but this gene call is untestable without DNA. The V gene's germline CDR1 is SGHRS and CDR2 YFSETQ. This CDR3 contains 16 residues. CDR3 amino acids: CASSSTSRPYTDTQYF. Looking up the rest from reference TRBV5-1 and TRBJ2-3 gives the full variable domain: KAGVTQTPRYLIKTRGQQVTLSCSPISGHRSVSWYQQTPGQGLQFLFEYFSETQRNKGNFPGRFSGRQFSNSRSEMNVSTLELGDSALYLCASSSTSRPYTDTQYFGPGTRLTVL.

J is TRBJ2-7 and V is TRBV9; the D call of TRBD1 rests on TCRdb alone, since no DNA is present to check it. The V gene's germline CDR1 is SGDLS and CDR2 YYNGEE. The CDR3 sequence is 14 residues long. The chain's CDR3 is CASSGGAVTDEQYF. Supplemented by reference TRBV9 and TRBJ2-7, the full variable domain reads DSGVTQTPKHLITATGQRVTLRCSPRSGDLSVYWYQQSLDQGLQFLIQYYNGEERAKGNILERFSAQQFPDLHSELNLSSLELGDSALYFCASSGGAVTDEQYFGPGTRLTVT.

The chain is built from TRBV4-1 and TRBJ2-7. CDR3 length: 15 residues. Germline CDR1 and CDR2: MGHRA and YSYEKL. CDR3 residues: CASSQVRTGPYEQYF.

The chain has TRBV4-1 and TRBJ2-3; TCRdb proposes TRBD2, but this gene call is untestable without DNA. Germline CDR1 reads MGHRA; CDR2 reads YSYEKL. This CDR3 is 16 amino acids long. The CDR3 is CASSQDPSGVTDTQYF.

The chain has TRBV12-3 or TRBV12-4 and TRBJ2-7; TCRdb indicates TRBD2, and absent DNA this call remains unverified. This CDR3 comprises 12 residues. The CDR3 sequence: CASSLLPGEQYF.

The J gene is TRBJ1-1, the V gene TRBV28; TCRdb proposes TRBD1, but this gene call is untestable without DNA. CDR1 and CDR2 (germline): MDHEN, SYDVKM. This CDR3 is 14 amino acids long. The CDR3 sequence: CASSFRTGATEAFF.

The chain links TRBV7-9 to TRBJ1-1. The CDR3 contains 16 residues. Looked up from germline, CDR1 is SEHNR and CDR2 is FQNEAQ (reference sequence). The CDR3 loop reads CASSPSGSRRDTEAFF. Full variable domain (rest looked up from reference TRBV7-9 and TRBJ1-1): DTGVSQNPRHKITKRGQNVTFRCDPISEHNRLYWYRQTLGQGPEFLTYFQNEAQLEKSRLLSDRFSAERPKGSFSTLEIQRTEQGDSAMYLCASSPSGSRRDTEAFFGQGTRLTVV.

The chain links TRBV29-1 to TRBJ2-1; TCRdb gives TRBD1 as the D gene, but with no DNA this cannot be confirmed. Germline CDR1 reads SQVTM; CDR2 reads ANQGSEA. This CDR3 region has 11 residues. The CDR3: CSTDIYNEQFF.

The J gene is TRBJ2-1, the V gene TRBV2. The CDR3 is made up of 15 amino acids. Germline V lookup: CDR1 SNHLY, CDR2 FYNNEI. CDR3 protein: CASSQNVASYNEQFF. Filled out from reference TRBV2 and TRBJ2-1, the complete variable domain reads EPEVTQTPSHQVTQMGQEVILRCVPISNHLYFYWYRQILGQKVEFLVSFYNNEISEKSEIFDDQFSVERPDGSNFTLKIRSTKLEDSAMYFCASSQNVASYNEQFFGPGTRLTVL.

This chain's CDR3 is CASSPHPAAGNDNEKLFF. V and J are TRBV9 and TRBJ1-4; the D call of TRBD1 rests on TCRdb alone, since no DNA is present to check it. The germline V gene encodes CDR1 SGDLS and CDR2 YYNGEE. The length of the CDR3 is 18 residues.

The rearrangement uses TRBV7-9 and TRBJ2-3; TCRdb names TRBD2, which stays unverified in the absence of DNA. This CDR3 comprises 18 residues. Per the germline V gene, CDR1 is SEHNR and CDR2 is FQNEAQ (reference sequence). The CDR3: CASSLPAGTQRSTDTQYF. Using reference TRBV7-9 and TRBJ2-3 for the parts outside the CDR3, the full variable domain is DTGVSQNPRHKITKRGQNVTFRCDPISEHNRLYWYRQTLGQGPEFLTYFQNEAQLEKSRLLSDRFSAERPKGSFSTLEIQRTEQGDSAMYLCASSLPAGTQRSTDTQYFGPGTRLTVL.

The rearrangement uses TRBV6-2 or TRBV6-3 and TRBJ1-1; the D call of TRBD1 rests on TCRdb alone, since no DNA is present to check it. CDR1 is MNHEY, CDR2 SVGEGT, per germline. The CDR3 contains 13 residues. CDR3 sequence: CASSYGRNTEAFF.

This chain joins TRBV12-3 or TRBV12-4 and TRBJ2-5. The CDR3 totals 14 residues. This chain's CDR3 is CASSLSRDQETQYF.

The gene calls are TRBV29-1 and TRBJ2-1. Germline V CDR1 and CDR2: SQVTM, ANQGSEA. There are 11 residues in the CDR3. The CDR3 here is CSVTIYNEQFF.

The chain combines TRBV20-1 with TRBJ1-2. The germline V gene has CDR1 DFQATT and CDR2 SNEGSKA (reference sequence). This CDR3 has 15 amino acids. The CDR3 sequence: CSARDPIGTNYGYTF.

The chain couples TRBV20-1 to TRBJ2-1; TCRdb's D call, TRBD1, is unchecked because there is no DNA. Germline lookup yields CDR1 DFQATT and CDR2 SNEGSKA (reference sequence). The CDR3 runs to 12 residues. This chain's CDR3 is CSASHQGNEQFF.

The gene calls are TRBV12-3 or TRBV12-4 and TRBJ2-1; TCRdb lists TRBD2, though no DNA is available to test this call. The CDR3 has 18 amino acids. This chain's CDR3 is CASTSSLAPYYLNNEQFF.